The 7 T cell receptor beta chains listed next were all sequenced from one sample in a study of blood T cell repertoires in COVID-19. Produced via immunoSEQ multiplex PCR; TCRdb's table is partial and in-frame only. Seen here are approximately 350,000 clones, around 82% observed once, and the top ten hold approximately 3.1%. Sequencing used peripheral blood. Source of these receptors: a man aged 30 to 45 with active or convalescent COVID-19.

V is TRBV10-3 and J is TRBJ2-7, with TRBD1 as a possible D gene (5 bases). This CDR3 has 14 amino acids. Germline V CDR1 and CDR2: ENHRY, SYGVKD. Trimming took off 7 bases at V and 3 bases at J, with 16 bases between the two ends. CDR3 region: CAIKEGLGVYEQYF. The DNA of the CDR3 is TGTGCCATCAAAGAAGGGTTAGGGGTCTACGAGCAGTACTTC.

The rearrangement uses TRBV7-8 and TRBJ1-1, with D perhaps TRBD1 (6 bases). V lost 5 bases and J lost 2, with 12 bases in between. The CDR3 contains 14 residues. Germline V CDR1 and CDR2: SGHVS, FQNEAQ. The chain's CDR3 is CASSRQAINTEAFF. The CDR3 region has the DNA TGTGCCAGCAGCCGACAGGCGATAAACACTGAAGCTTTCTTT.

This chain's CDR3 is CASADRGLYEQYF. In DNA, the CDR3 is TGTGCCAGCGCCGACAGGGGACTCTACGAGCAGTACTTC. The V gene is TRBV28, the J gene TRBJ2-7; the match to TRBD1 covers 8 bases. V lost 8 bases and J lost 3; bases outside the gene matches: 6. The CDR3 contains 13 residues. The germline V gene encodes CDR1 MDHEN and CDR2 SYDVKM.

The chain uses TRBV4-3 and TRBJ1-3, with TRBD1 matching 9 bases. J was trimmed by 2 bases and V by 1 base; bases with no gene match: 6. CDR3 size: 17 residues. Per germline, CDR1 LGHNA and CDR2 YSLEER. The chain's CDR3 is CASSQGSGTGTGNTIYF. The CDR3 nucleotides read TGCGCCAGCAGCCAAGGATCCGGGACAGGGACTGGAAACACCATATATTTT.

CDR3 DNA sequence: TGTGCCAGCAGCCCCGGACAGAACACTGAAGCTTTCTTT. The encoded protein is CASSPGQNTEAFF. The chain couples TRBV6-5 to TRBJ1-1; D is possibly TRBD1 (5 bases). In germline, CDR1 is MNHEY, CDR2 SVGAGI. CDR3 length: 13 amino acids. V lost 6 bases, J lost 1 base, and 9 bases lay in between.

The chain carries TRBV6-5 and TRBJ2-7; D possibly corresponds to TRBD2 (6 bases). V lost 5 bases, J lost 6 bases, and 14 bases lay in between. This CDR3 has 13 amino acids. Germline V gives CDR1 MNHEY, CDR2 SVGAGI. The CDR3 nucleotides are TGTGCCAGCAGTCCCGGATTGGGACTCGAGCAGTACTTC. Protein sequence: CASSPGLGLEQYF.

This clone was picked up one time. The CDR3 region is CASSQSGNTIYF. The CDR3 bases are TGTGCCAGCAGCCAATCTGGAAACACCATATATTTT. This rearrangement joins TRBV12-3 or TRBV12-4 to TRBJ1-3; D is ambiguous. The V end was cut by 6 bases, the J end by 1 base, with 4 bases between. This CDR3 contains 12 residues.